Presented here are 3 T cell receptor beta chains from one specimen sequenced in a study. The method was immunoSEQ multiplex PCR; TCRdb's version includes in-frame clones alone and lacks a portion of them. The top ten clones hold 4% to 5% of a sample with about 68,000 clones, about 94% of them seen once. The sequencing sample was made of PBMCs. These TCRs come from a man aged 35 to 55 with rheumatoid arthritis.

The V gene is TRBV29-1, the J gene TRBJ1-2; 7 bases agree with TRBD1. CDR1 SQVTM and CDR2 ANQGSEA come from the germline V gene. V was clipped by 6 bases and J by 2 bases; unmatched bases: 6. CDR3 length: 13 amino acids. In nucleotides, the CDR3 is TGCAGCGTGGACAGGAGCCCAAACTATGGCTACACCTTC. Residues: CSVDRSPNYGYTF.

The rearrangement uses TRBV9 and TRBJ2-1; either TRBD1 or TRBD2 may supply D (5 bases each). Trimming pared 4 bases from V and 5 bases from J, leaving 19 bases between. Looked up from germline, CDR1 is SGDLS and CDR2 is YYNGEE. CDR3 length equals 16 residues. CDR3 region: CASSPPGATGNNEQFF. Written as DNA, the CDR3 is TGTGCCAGCAGCCCCCCCGGGGCTACCGGCAACAATGAGCAGTTCTTC.

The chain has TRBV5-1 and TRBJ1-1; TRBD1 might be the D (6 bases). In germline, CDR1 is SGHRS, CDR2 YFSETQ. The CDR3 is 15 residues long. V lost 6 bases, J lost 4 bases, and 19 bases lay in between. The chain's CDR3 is CASKSHLRGVTEAFF. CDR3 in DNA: TGCGCCAGCAAGTCCCACCTCAGGGGAGTCACTGAAGCTTTCTTT. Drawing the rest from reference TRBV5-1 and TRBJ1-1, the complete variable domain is KAGVTQTPRYLIKTRGQQVTLSCSPISGHRSVSWYQQTPGQGLQFLFEYFSETQRNKGNFPGRFSGRQFSNSRSEMNVSTLELGDSALYLCASKSHLRGVTEAFFGQGTRLTVV.